Described below is a single T cell receptor (beta chain) sequence and its context. Germline lookup yields CDR1 MGHDK and CDR2 SYGVNS. The ends lost 6 bases at V and 7 bases at J; junction bases unmatched: 7. This CDR3 region has 15 residues. Participants came from some 23 US areas, aged about 18 to 100 years. This record belongs to a study of blood T cell repertoires in COVID-19. Authors' analysis steps: Amplified reference gene primers provided the basis for estimating nucleated cell counts. Some clones are missing from TCRdb's copy, which holds only in-frame ones; the method was immunoSEQ multiplex PCR. V, J and clone size are those of that table, while D and trimming were read from the DNA. The sample has around 250,000 clones, 88% seen once; the top ten hold 2.5% to 3.5%.

The source is a woman between 40 and 50 years old who had been exposed to COVID-19. V usage is TRBV25-1 and J usage is TRBJ1-6; 9 bases line up with TRBD1. Sequencing input: PBMCs or T cells enriched from blood (not recorded which). The chain's CDR3 is CASRVADRGNSPLHF. The CDR3 nucleotides are TGTGCCAGCAGGGTAGCGGACAGGGGAAATTCACCCCTCCACTTT.